This entry features one TCR beta chain sequence. Its antigen is currently unknown. CDR1 is LGHDT, CDR2 YNNKEL, per germline (reference sequence). V was pared by 0 bases and J by 1 base, with 12 bases between. This CDR3 comprises 17 residues. This sample was included in a study of Ad26.COV2.S vaccination and SARS-CoV-2 variants. Study conclusions and caveats: There was a possibility that the TCR breadth and depth analyses underestimated total T cell responses. Post-vaccination breadth of spike-specific CD8+ and CD4+ T cell responses was reportedly substantial.

TCRdb's copy holds only in-frame clones and misses some; the assay was immunoSEQ multiplex PCR. The table includes about 370,000 clones, 89% detected once. The treatment denotes: around 19 received Ad26.COV2.S at low or high dose, single or two shots; roughly five received placebo; per-sample allocation not given. Specimens were obtained on day 63 following the first vaccine or placebo injection. Adults aged 18-55 years in Boston included the donor. As its vector, the vaccine had Ad26, which expressed Wuhan-strain SARS-CoV-2 spike. The sequencing here drew on peripheral blood, taken in a trial of Ad26.COV2.S vaccine versus placebo. V gene TRBV3-1 (or the pseudogene TRBV3-2) combines with J gene TRBJ1-4; no definite D call. The sequence derives from a person aged 18-65 years who received the Ad26.COV2.S COVID-19 vaccine or a placebo. This CDR3 reads CASSQDTLGGTNEKLFF. DNA of the CDR3: TGTGCCAGCAGCCAAGATACCCTCGGAGGAACTAATGAAAAACTGTTTTTT.